This T cell receptor (beta chain) was recorded in a study of T cells expressing NK-cell markers. Turning to the study itself: From sorted CD3+CD56+NKG2C+, CD3+CD56+NKG2C- and CD3+CD56-NKG2C+ T cells came the TCR beta repertoires. One of the eight sequenced donors was seronegative, whereas the other seven were HCMV-seropositive.

The CDR3 covers 12 residues. The authors made TCR beta cDNA libraries by 5'RACE template switching. This switching added a universal primer site and UMIs. Following a re-call of the 5' RACE reads, TCRdb has one entry per CDR3 protein and lacks DNA. The sample totals a few hundred thousand distinct CDR3 sequences. The V and J genes are TRBV12-3 or TRBV12-4 and TRBJ1-1. This clonotype was sampled from a man aged 18 to 70 in good health. Sequencing was performed on blood T cells: a sorted CD56 or NKG2C T cell subset, CD4+ or CD8+ T cells, or bulk PBMC T cells (not recorded which). CDR3 protein: CASRLYPTEAFF.